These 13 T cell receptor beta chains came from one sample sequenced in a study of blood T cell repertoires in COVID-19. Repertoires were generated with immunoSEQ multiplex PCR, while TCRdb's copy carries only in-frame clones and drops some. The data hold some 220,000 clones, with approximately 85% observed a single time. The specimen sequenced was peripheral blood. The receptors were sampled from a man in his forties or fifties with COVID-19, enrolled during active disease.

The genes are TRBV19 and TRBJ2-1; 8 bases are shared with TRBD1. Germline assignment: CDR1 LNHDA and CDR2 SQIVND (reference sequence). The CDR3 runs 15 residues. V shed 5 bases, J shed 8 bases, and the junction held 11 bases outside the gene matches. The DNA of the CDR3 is TGTGCCAGTAGTCACGACAGGGGAATATGGGATGAGCAGTTCTTC. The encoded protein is CASSHDRGIWDEQFF.

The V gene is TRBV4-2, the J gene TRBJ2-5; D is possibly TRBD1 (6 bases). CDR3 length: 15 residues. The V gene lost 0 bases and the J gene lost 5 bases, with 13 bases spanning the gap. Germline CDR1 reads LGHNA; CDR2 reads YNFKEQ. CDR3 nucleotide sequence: TGTGCCAGCAGCCAAGATTTACAGGGTAGGGAGACCCAGTACTTC. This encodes CASSQDLQGRETQYF.

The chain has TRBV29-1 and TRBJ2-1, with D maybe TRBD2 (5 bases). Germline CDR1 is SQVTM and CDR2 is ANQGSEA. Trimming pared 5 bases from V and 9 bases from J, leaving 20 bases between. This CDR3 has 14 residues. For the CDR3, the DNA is TGCAGCGTTTTACCGGCGGGCGGGTTTGGTGAGCAGTTCTTC. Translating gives CSVLPAGGFGEQFF.

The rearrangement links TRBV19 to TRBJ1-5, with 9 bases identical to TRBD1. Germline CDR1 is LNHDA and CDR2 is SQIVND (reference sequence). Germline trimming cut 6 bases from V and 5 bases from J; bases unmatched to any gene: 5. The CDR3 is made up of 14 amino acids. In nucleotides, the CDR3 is TGTGCCAGTAGCTCGGGACAGGGTGATCAGCCCCAGCATTTT. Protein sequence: CASSSGQGDQPQHF.

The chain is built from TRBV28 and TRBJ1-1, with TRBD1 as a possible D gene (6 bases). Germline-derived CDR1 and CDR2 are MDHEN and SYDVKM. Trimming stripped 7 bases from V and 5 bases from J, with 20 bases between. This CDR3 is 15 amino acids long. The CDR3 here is CASTANQGRSTEAFF. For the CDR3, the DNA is TGTGCCAGCACCGCGAACCAGGGGCGGTCGACTGAAGCTTTCTTT.

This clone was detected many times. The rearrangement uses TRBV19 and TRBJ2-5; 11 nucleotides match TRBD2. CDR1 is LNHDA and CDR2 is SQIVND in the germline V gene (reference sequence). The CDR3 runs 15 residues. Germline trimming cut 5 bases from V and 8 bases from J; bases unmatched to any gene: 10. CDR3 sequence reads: CASSGLAGGGGTQYF. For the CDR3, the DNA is TGTGCCAGTAGTGGACTAGCGGGCGGGGGTGGAACCCAGTACTTC.

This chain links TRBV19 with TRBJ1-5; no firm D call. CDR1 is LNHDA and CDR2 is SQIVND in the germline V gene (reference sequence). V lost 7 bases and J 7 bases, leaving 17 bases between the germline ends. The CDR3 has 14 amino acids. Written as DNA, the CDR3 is TGTGCCAGTACCCCGTGGGAGGGAAGCCAGCCCCAGCATTTT. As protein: CASTPWEGSQPQHF.

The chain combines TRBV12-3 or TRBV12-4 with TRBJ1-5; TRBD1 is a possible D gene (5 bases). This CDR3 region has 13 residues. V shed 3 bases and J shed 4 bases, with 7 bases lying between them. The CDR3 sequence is CASSFGGNQPQHF. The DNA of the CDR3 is TGTGCCAGCAGTTTTGGGGGGAATCAGCCCCAGCATTTT.

The CDR3 bases are TGTGCCAGCAGTGACCGGGACAGGGTATACAATGAGCAGTTCTTC. Translating gives CASSDRDRVYNEQFF. The chain has TRBV6-1 and TRBJ2-1, with 9 bases that match TRBD1. The germline V gene encodes CDR1 MNHNS and CDR2 SASEGT. The CDR3 runs 15 residues. V dropped 3 bases and J dropped 4; count of bases not matched to a gene: 4.

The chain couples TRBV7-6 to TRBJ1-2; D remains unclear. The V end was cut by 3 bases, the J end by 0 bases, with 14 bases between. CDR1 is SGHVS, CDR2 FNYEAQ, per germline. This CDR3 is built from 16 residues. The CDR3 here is CASSFKPGKANYGYTF. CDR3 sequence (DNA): TGTGCCAGCAGCTTTAAACCGGGGAAAGCTAACTATGGCTACACCTTC.

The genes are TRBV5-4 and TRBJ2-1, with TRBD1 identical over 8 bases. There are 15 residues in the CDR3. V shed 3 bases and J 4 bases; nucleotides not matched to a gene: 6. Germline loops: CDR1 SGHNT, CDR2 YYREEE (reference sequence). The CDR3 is CASSSQGARYNEQFF. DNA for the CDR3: TGTGCCAGCAGCTCGCAGGGGGCTCGGTACAATGAGCAGTTCTTC.

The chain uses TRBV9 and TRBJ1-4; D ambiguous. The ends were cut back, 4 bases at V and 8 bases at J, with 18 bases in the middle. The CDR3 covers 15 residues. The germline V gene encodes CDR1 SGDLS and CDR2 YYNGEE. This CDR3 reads CASSKRWAVGEKLFF. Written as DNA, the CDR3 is TGTGCCAGCAGCAAAAGGTGGGCAGTTGGGGAAAAACTGTTTTTT.

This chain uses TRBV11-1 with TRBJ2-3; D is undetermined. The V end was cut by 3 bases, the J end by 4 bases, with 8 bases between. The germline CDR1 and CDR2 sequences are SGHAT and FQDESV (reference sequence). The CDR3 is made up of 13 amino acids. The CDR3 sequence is CASSFFGADTQYF. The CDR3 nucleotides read TGTGCCAGCAGCTTCTTCGGAGCAGATACGCAGTATTTT.